What follows describes a single T cell receptor (beta chain). Some clones are missing from TCRdb's copy, which holds only in-frame ones; the method was immunoSEQ multiplex PCR. The repertoire includes roughly 460,000 clones, roughly 90% of them detected once, and 0.8% to 0.85% sits in the top ten. V lost 0 bases to trimming and J lost 6 bases, with 11 bases between them. CDR1 and CDR2 from the germline V gene are SNHLY and FYNNEI. The CDR3 length is 15 residues. The sample originates from a study of blood T cell repertoires in COVID-19. Sequencing was done on a sample of peripheral blood. This rearrangement joins TRBV2 to TRBJ2-2, with D unclear. This receptor was identified in a man aged 18-30 years with COVID-19, enrolled during active disease. This CDR3 reads CASSEASFPAGELFF. In DNA, the CDR3 is TGTGCCAGCAGTGAAGCATCTTTCCCCGCCGGGGAGCTGTTTTTT.